A selection of T cell receptor beta chains follows, all from one sample in a study of naive CD8 T cells in extremely preterm neonates. Clones were sequenced by immunoSEQ multiplex PCR, and TCRdb holds only the in-frame ones, with some missing. The sample lists approximately 7,600 clones, approximately 90% occurring once. Sample: naive CD8+ T cells from cord blood. Receptors were obtained from a newborn in good health. The CDR3 runs from the conserved cysteine through the conserved F or W. D genes are given only for firm matches. Clone sizes are given selectively: once, few, many, or a class where the clone is expanded.

d_call: TRBD1; cdr3_length: 15; j_call: TRBJ1-2; v_call: TRBV23-1; clone_size: once; cdr3_nt: TGCGCCAGCAGTCAATCGGGACAGGGGAACTATGGCTACACCTTC; cdr3_aa: CASSQSGQGNYGYTF
d_call: NA; cdr3_length: 15; j_call: TRBJ2-3; v_call: TRBV9; clone_size: NA; cdr3_nt: TGTGCCAGCAGCGTATATACGGGGGTCCCAGATACGCAGTATTTT; cdr3_aa: CASSVYTGVPDTQYF
d_call: NA; cdr3_length: 13; j_call: TRBJ1-1; v_call: TRBV9; clone_size: NA; cdr3_nt: TGTGCCAGCAGCGTAGCCGTCTACACTGAAGCTTTCTTT; cdr3_aa: CASSVAVYTEAFF
d_call: NA; cdr3_length: 17; j_call: TRBJ2-5; v_call: TRBV4-1; clone_size: NA; cdr3_nt: TGCGCCAGCAGCCGGAAAGATACGCGTAGCGGCCAAGAGACCCAGTACTTC; cdr3_aa: CASSRKDTRSGQETQYF
d_call: NA; cdr3_length: 16; j_call: TRBJ2-2; v_call: TRBV9; clone_size: NA; cdr3_nt: TGTGCCAGCAGCGGTAGGACAGACCGATGGGCCGGGGAGCTGTTTTTT; cdr3_aa: CASSGRTDRWAGELFF
d_call: TRBD2; cdr3_length: 15; j_call: TRBJ2-3; v_call: TRBV7-2; clone_size: NA; cdr3_nt: TGTGCCAGCAGCTTAGGTAGCGGGAGCACAGATACGCAGTATTTT; cdr3_aa: CASSLGSGSTDTQYF
d_call: NA; cdr3_length: 15; j_call: TRBJ1-2; v_call: TRBV2; clone_size: NA; cdr3_nt: TGTGCCAGCACCCCACAAGGAGGGAGTTTCTATGGCTACACCTTC; cdr3_aa: CASTPQGGSFYGYTF
d_call: NA; cdr3_length: 14; j_call: TRBJ2-7; v_call: TRBV6-5; clone_size: NA; cdr3_nt: TGTGCCAGCAGTTTCGCGGGCCTACACTACGAGCAGTACTTC; cdr3_aa: CASSFAGLHYEQYF
d_call: NA; cdr3_length: 16; j_call: TRBJ1-2; v_call: TRBV5-4; clone_size: NA; cdr3_nt: TGTGCCAGCAGCTTGGGGCGGGAGAGGGGGATCTATGGCTACACCTTC; cdr3_aa: CASSLGRERGIYGYTF
d_call: NA; cdr3_length: 14; j_call: TRBJ1-4; v_call: TRBV5-1; clone_size: few; cdr3_nt: TGCGCCAGCAAACTCAGGGGCACTAATGAAAAACTGTTTTTT; cdr3_aa: CASKLRGTNEKLFF
d_call: TRBD1; cdr3_length: 11; j_call: TRBJ1-1; v_call: TRBV2; clone_size: NA; cdr3_nt: TGTGCCAGCACAGGGGGCACTGAAGCTTTCTTT; cdr3_aa: CASTGGTEAFF
d_call: TRBD1; cdr3_length: 14; j_call: TRBJ1-1; v_call: TRBV30; clone_size: NA; cdr3_nt: TGTGCCTGGAGTAGAGGGACAGGGGGCACTGAAGCTTTCTTT; cdr3_aa: CAWSRGTGGTEAFF
d_call: NA; cdr3_length: 13; j_call: TRBJ1-2; v_call: TRBV7-6; clone_size: NA; cdr3_nt: TGTGCCACCAGGGACTTCTCGCTCTATGGCTACACCTTC; cdr3_aa: CATRDFSLYGYTF
d_call: NA; cdr3_length: 12; j_call: TRBJ2-5; v_call: TRBV25-1; clone_size: NA; cdr3_nt: TGTGCCAGCGGTGTCGGGGGAGAGACCCAGTACTTC; cdr3_aa: CASGVGGETQYF
d_call: NA; cdr3_length: 13; j_call: TRBJ2-7; v_call: TRBV13; clone_size: few; cdr3_nt: TGTGCCAGCAGCTCTGGACAGTCCTACGAGCAGTACTTC; cdr3_aa: CASSSGQSYEQYF
d_call: NA; cdr3_length: 17; j_call: TRBJ2-2; v_call: TRBV4-3; clone_size: NA; cdr3_nt: TGCGCCAGCAGCCAAGATGTAACCGGGAAGTACACCGGGGAGCTGTTTTTT; cdr3_aa: CASSQDVTGKYTGELFF
d_call: TRBD2; cdr3_length: 14; j_call: TRBJ2-7; v_call: TRBV27; clone_size: NA; cdr3_nt: TGTGCCAGCAGTAAATTAGCGGGGTCCTACGAGCAGTACTTC; cdr3_aa: CASSKLAGSYEQYF
d_call: TRBD2; cdr3_length: 14; j_call: TRBJ2-3; v_call: TRBV9; clone_size: NA; cdr3_nt: TGTGCCAGCAGCGCTAGCGGAGTGCGGGATACGCAGTATTTT; cdr3_aa: CASSASGVRDTQYF
d_call: NA; cdr3_length: 11; j_call: TRBJ2-5; v_call: TRBV27; clone_size: NA; cdr3_nt: TGTGCCAGCACCGCAGTTGAGACCCAGTACTTC; cdr3_aa: CASTAVETQYF
d_call: TRBD1; cdr3_length: 15; j_call: TRBJ2-2; v_call: TRBV27; clone_size: NA; cdr3_nt: TGTGCCAGCAGGCCGACAGGGGGCAACACCGGGGAGCTGTTTTTT; cdr3_aa: CASRPTGGNTGELFF
d_call: NA; cdr3_length: 14; j_call: TRBJ2-1; v_call: TRBV27; clone_size: NA; cdr3_nt: TGTGCCAGCAGTTTATCCGCGGGGGCAAATGAGCAGTTCTTC; cdr3_aa: CASSLSAGANEQFF
d_call: TRBD2; cdr3_length: 16; j_call: TRBJ2-5; v_call: TRBV27; clone_size: NA; cdr3_nt: TGTGCCAGCAGTTGGGCGACTAGCGGGAGAATGGAGACCCAGTACTTC; cdr3_aa: CASSWATSGRMETQYF
d_call: NA; cdr3_length: 13; j_call: TRBJ1-2; v_call: TRBV7-9; clone_size: NA; cdr3_nt: TGTGCCAGCAGCTTATCACTCCCCTATGGCTACACCTTC; cdr3_aa: CASSLSLPYGYTF
d_call: NA; cdr3_length: 10; j_call: TRBJ1-1; v_call: TRBV25-1; clone_size: NA; cdr3_nt: TGTGCCAGCAGGGAGACTGAAGCTTTCTTT; cdr3_aa: CASRETEAFF
d_call: NA; cdr3_length: 17; j_call: TRBJ1-2; v_call: TRBV6-1; clone_size: NA; cdr3_nt: TGTGCCAGCAGTGAGAAGCCCAGGGTCCTCTCCAACTATGGCTACACCTTC; cdr3_aa: CASSEKPRVLSNYGYTF
d_call: NA; cdr3_length: 16; j_call: TRBJ1-4; v_call: TRBV4-1; clone_size: NA; cdr3_nt: TGCGCCAGCAGCCAAGAGATGGCAAGGGGGATTGAAAAACTGTTTTTT; cdr3_aa: CASSQEMARGIEKLFF
d_call: TRBD1; cdr3_length: 16; j_call: TRBJ1-6; v_call: TRBV5-6; clone_size: NA; cdr3_nt: TGTGCCAGCAGCTTGGATCGGACAGGGGGCTGGTCACCCCTCCACTTT; cdr3_aa: CASSLDRTGGWSPLHF
d_call: TRBD2; cdr3_length: 15; j_call: TRBJ2-3; v_call: TRBV9; clone_size: NA; cdr3_nt: TGTGCCAGCAGCGTAGGAGCGGGAAGCACAGATACGCAGTATTTT; cdr3_aa: CASSVGAGSTDTQYF
d_call: TRBD2; cdr3_length: 18; j_call: TRBJ2-5; v_call: TRBV5-6; clone_size: NA; cdr3_nt: TGTGCCAGCAGCACGGATAGCGCTAGCGGGAGCCCCCAAGAGACCCAGTACTTC; cdr3_aa: CASSTDSASGSPQETQYF
d_call: NA; cdr3_length: 13; j_call: TRBJ1-5; v_call: TRBV19; clone_size: NA; cdr3_nt: TGTGCCAGTAGTATAATGGGGGCCCGGCCCCAGCATTTT; cdr3_aa: CASSIMGARPQHF
d_call: NA; cdr3_length: 15; j_call: TRBJ1-2; v_call: TRBV16; clone_size: NA; cdr3_nt: TGTGCCAGCAGCCAATACAATGACAGTCCGGATGGCTACACCTTC; cdr3_aa: CASSQYNDSPDGYTF
d_call: NA; cdr3_length: 13; j_call: TRBJ2-1; v_call: TRBV13; clone_size: NA; cdr3_nt: TGTGCCAGCAGCTCTTACGGTGACAATGAGCAGTTCTTC; cdr3_aa: CASSSYGDNEQFF
d_call: NA; cdr3_length: 15; j_call: TRBJ1-1; v_call: TRBV5-4; clone_size: NA; cdr3_nt: TGTGCCAGCACCCTTGGGAGGGGGTTGAACACTGAAGCTTTCTTT; cdr3_aa: CASTLGRGLNTEAFF
d_call: TRBD1; cdr3_length: 15; j_call: TRBJ2-3; v_call: TRBV7-8; clone_size: NA; cdr3_nt: TGTGCCAGCAGAACCCGGGACAGGTCCACAGATACGCAGTATTTT; cdr3_aa: CASRTRDRSTDTQYF
d_call: NA; cdr3_length: 15; j_call: TRBJ2-7; v_call: TRBV5-3; clone_size: NA; cdr3_nt: TGTGCCAGAAGCTTGGCCGGACATCACTCCTACGAGCAGTACTTC; cdr3_aa: CARSLAGHHSYEQYF
d_call: TRBD1; cdr3_length: 15; j_call: TRBJ2-1; v_call: TRBV10-1; clone_size: NA; cdr3_nt: TGCGCCAGCAGTGAGAGGACAGGGCCCTACAATGAGCAGTTCTTC; cdr3_aa: CASSERTGPYNEQFF
d_call: TRBD1; cdr3_length: 16; j_call: TRBJ1-3; v_call: TRBV25-1; clone_size: once; cdr3_nt: TGTGCCAGCAGTGGGACAGGGGGCGAAGCTGGAAACACCATATATTTT; cdr3_aa: CASSGTGGEAGNTIYF
d_call: NA; cdr3_length: 13; j_call: TRBJ1-1; v_call: TRBV7-9; clone_size: NA; cdr3_nt: TGTGCCAGCAGCCCCCCAGCGGACACTGAAGCTTTCTTT; cdr3_aa: CASSPPADTEAFF
d_call: TRBD1; cdr3_length: 13; j_call: TRBJ2-3; v_call: TRBV5-1; clone_size: NA; cdr3_nt: TGCGCCTCGGGGCAGGGGGCAACAGATACGCAGTATTTT; cdr3_aa: CASGQGATDTQYF
d_call: NA; cdr3_length: 12; j_call: TRBJ2-7; v_call: TRBV7-2; clone_size: NA; cdr3_nt: TGTGCCAGCAGCTGGAGCTCCTACGAGCAGTACTTC; cdr3_aa: CASSWSSYEQYF